These 15 T cell receptor beta chains originate from one sample sequenced in a study of CD8+CD57+ T cells in acquired aplastic anemia. Genomic DNA acted as the template from which TCR beta VDJ combination and CDR3 sequence profiling were carried out. Via MiXCR, TCRdb re-called the reads, giving one row per CDR3 protein. The repertoire holds more than 100,000 distinct CDR3 sequences, with around 48% as singletons. The sequenced sample was sorted CD4+, CD8+, or CD8+CD57+ T cells (not recorded which) from PBMCs. These receptors originate from a human donor in good health, serving as a control.

Details on this clonotype: The germline gene is not matched at one end of the junction; a read error may be the cause. This rearrangement joins TRBV9 to TRBJ1-3, with unresolved D. CDR3 length: 15 amino acids. Germline V lookup: CDR1 SGDLS, CDR2 YYNGEE. CDR3 nucleotides: TGTGCCCGCAGCGCCTCGGCCCTCAATCGGGACACCATATATTTT. Translated: CARSASALNRDTIYF.

The V gene is TRBV10-3, the J gene TRBJ1-2, with D possibly matching TRBD1 (5 bases). The CDR3 totals 13 residues. Trimming took off 5 bases at V and 4 bases at J, with 11 bases between the two ends. Germline-derived CDR1 and CDR2 are ENHRY and SYGVKD. The chain's CDR3 is CAISPQGVYGYTF. CDR3 in DNA: TGTGCCATCAGTCCTCAGGGTGTCTATGGCTACACCTTC.

This clonotype was seen ten or more times. The chain links TRBV11-2 to TRBJ2-1; D unclear. Germline lookup yields CDR1 SGHAT and CDR2 FQNNGV. There are 17 residues in the CDR3. The V gene lost 5 bases and the J gene lost 2 bases, with 19 bases spanning the gap. The CDR3 is CASSPLYRALTYNEQFF. CDR3 sequence (DNA): TGTGCCAGCAGCCCCCTGTACCGGGCCCTTACCTACAATGAGCAGTTCTTC.

The chain's CDR3 is CASSERGAATDTQYF. CDR3 nucleotides: TGTGCCAGCAGTGAAAGGGGGGCCGCCACAGATACGCAGTATTTT. The rearrangement uses TRBV2 and TRBJ2-3; TRBD1 or TRBD2 may be the D gene (6 bases each). The V and J ends lost 2 bases and 2 bases respectively, with 11 bases between them. CDR3 length: 15 amino acids. The V gene's germline CDR1 is SNHLY and CDR2 FYNNEI.

The chain employs TRBV20-1 and TRBJ1-1, with TRBD1 identical over 7 bases. Trimming cost V 5 bases and J 8 bases; bases outside gene matches: 5. This CDR3 is built from 11 residues. The germline V gene has CDR1 DFQATT and CDR2 SNEGSKA (reference sequence). CDR3 amino acids: CSAARQGEAFF. The CDR3, as DNA: TGCAGTGCTGCCCGACAGGGAGAAGCTTTCTTT.

This clonotype has a handful of counts. The CDR3, as DNA: TGTGCCAGCAGCTTAGTGAGGGCTAGCGGGGGACAAGAGACCCAGTACTTC. Translation: CASSLVRASGGQETQYF. V usage is TRBV11-3 and J usage is TRBJ2-5; the match to TRBD2 covers 10 bases. Losses at the gene ends were 1 base for V and 2 bases for J; bases not matched to a gene: 7. Germline V gene lookup returns CDR1 SGHNT and CDR2 YENEEA. This CDR3 is built from 17 residues.

V gene TRBV7-6 combines with J gene TRBJ2-5; possible D gene TRBD2, 6 bases. The CDR3 runs to 16 residues. Deletions cut 5 bases from V and 0 bases from J, with 16 bases between. Germline CDR1 is SGHVS and CDR2 is FNYEAQ. CDR3 DNA: TGTGCCAGCAGCAATAAAGGGGCGGGATACCAAGAGACCCAGTACTTC. It codes for CASSNKGAGYQETQYF.

The V and J genes are TRBV10-3 and TRBJ2-3, with a weak D call TRBD2 (5 bases). This CDR3 has 11 residues. CDR1 ENHRY and CDR2 SYGVKD come from the germline V gene. Trimming stripped 6 bases from V and 4 bases from J, with 5 bases between. The CDR3 loop is CAIRRADTQYF. The CDR3 DNA sequence: TGTGCCATCAGGCGGGCAGATACGCAGTATTTT.

This clonotype was seen repeatedly, ten times or more. The V and J genes are TRBV19 and TRBJ1-2; no definite D call. CDR3 size: 11 residues. Per the germline V gene, CDR1 is LNHDA and CDR2 is SQIVND (reference sequence). V was cut by 2 bases and J by 2 bases, with 0 bases left in between. CDR3 DNA: TGTGCCAGTAGTATAAACTATGGCTACACCTTC. Amino acids: CASSINYGYTF.

This clonotype was detected once. The CDR3 loop reads CSVRPNNEQFF. The CDR3 DNA follows: TGCAGCGTGAGGCCGAACAATGAGCAGTTCTTC. V is TRBV29-1 and J is TRBJ2-1; D gene uncertain. The ends were cut back, 6 bases at V and 5 bases at J, with 8 bases in the middle. Looked up from germline, CDR1 is SQVTM and CDR2 is ANQGSEA. There are 11 residues in the CDR3.

This clonotype has a count of ten or more. In DNA form, the CDR3 reads TGCAGTGCTAGAGGCTCCAGGGTTGGCCAAGAGACCCAGTACTTC. As protein: CSARGSRVGQETQYF. The chain employs TRBV20-1 and TRBJ2-5; possible D gene TRBD1, 5 bases. Trimming stripped 1 base from V and 1 base from J, with 13 bases between. CDR3 length: 15 amino acids. CDR1 is DFQATT, CDR2 SNEGSKA, per germline (reference sequence).

This chain joins TRBV19 and TRBJ2-5, with 14 bases matching TRBD2. Germline CDR1 and CDR2: LNHDA and SQIVND (reference sequence). This CDR3 comprises 21 residues. The V segment lost 1 base and the J segment 4 bases; nucleotides outside the gene matches: 17. CDR3 DNA sequence: TGTGCCAGTAGTATAGTTGGACTGTGGGAGACTAGCGGGAGGGCTGGAGAGACCCAGTACTTC. Translation gives CASSIVGLWETSGRAGETQYF.

The table lists this clonotype with a few counts. Germline is not matched at one junction end, which may reflect a read error. This chain joins TRBV7-9 and TRBJ1-2; D remains unclear. The V gene's germline CDR1 is SEHNR and CDR2 FQNEAQ (reference sequence). This CDR3 comprises 10 residues. The CDR3 sequence is CASSLSGYPF. In DNA, the CDR3 is TGTGCCAGCAGCTTATCAGGCTATCCCTTC. The complete variable domain, with remaining parts taken from reference TRBV7-9 and TRBJ1-2, reads DTGVSQNPRHKITKRGQNVTFRCDPISEHNRLYWYRQTLGQGPEFLTYFQNEAQLEKSRLLSDRFSAERPKGSFSTLEIQRTEQGDSAMYLCASSLSGYPFGSGTRLTVV.

This clonotype was picked up a small number of times. This rearrangement joins TRBV19 to TRBJ2-2; D gene ambiguous. Germline loops: CDR1 LNHDA, CDR2 SQIVND (reference sequence). CDR3 length: 13 amino acids. V was clipped by 4 bases and J by 2 bases, with 5 bases between them. CDR3 in DNA: TGTGCCAGTAGTACCCATAACACCGGGGAGCTGTTTTTT. It codes for CASSTHNTGELFF.

This clonotype came up many times. V is TRBV6-5 and J is TRBJ1-6; D remains unclear. The CDR3 covers 14 residues. Trimming left V 2 bases short and J 7 bases short, with 9 bases between. Germline loops: CDR1 MNHEY, CDR2 SVGAGI. The CDR3 DNA follows: TGTGCCAGCAGTTACAGGTCGGGGAATTCACCCCTCCACTTT. It yields the protein CASSYRSGNSPLHF.